This T cell receptor beta chain was observed in a study of blood T cells in healthy people across ages. A J-beta primer mix and a sample-barcoded 5' primer were used in a second PCR of roughly 6 to 12 cycles. TCRdb redid the calling of the 5' RACE reads with MiXCR, one entry per CDR3 protein. In the table there are some 900,000 distinct CDR3 sequences, around 46% of which are singletons. The sequence derives from a man between 25 and 39 years old in good health. The sequencing sample was made of blood.

CDR3 protein: CASTAGQPNSPLHF. The DNA for the CDR3 is TGTGCCAGCACCGCGGGGCAGCCAAATTCACCCCTCCACTTT. The chain couples TRBV12-3 or TRBV12-4 to TRBJ1-6; maybe TRBD1 (5 bases). Trimming stripped 7 bases from V and 7 bases from J, with 14 bases between. This CDR3 is built from 14 residues.